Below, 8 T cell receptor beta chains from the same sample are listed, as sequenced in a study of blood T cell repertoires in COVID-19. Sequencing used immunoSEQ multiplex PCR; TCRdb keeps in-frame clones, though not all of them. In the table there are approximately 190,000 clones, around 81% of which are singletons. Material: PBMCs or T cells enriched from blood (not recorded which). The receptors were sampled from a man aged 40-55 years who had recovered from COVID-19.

The DNA for the CDR3 is TGCGCCAGCAGCTTAGCTCTAACAGGGGATGGGGAGACCCAGTACTTC. Encoded protein: CASSLALTGDGETQYF. V gene TRBV5-1 combines with J gene TRBJ2-5, with TRBD1 identical over 7 bases. The V gene's germline CDR1 is SGHRS and CDR2 YFSETQ. After removal of 2 bases from V and 5 bases from J, the junction contained 12 bases not matched to a gene. The CDR3 is 16 amino acids.

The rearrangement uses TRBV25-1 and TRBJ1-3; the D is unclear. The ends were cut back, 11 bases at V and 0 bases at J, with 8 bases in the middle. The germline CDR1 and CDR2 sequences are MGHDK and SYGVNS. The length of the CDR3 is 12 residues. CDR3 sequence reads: CACQSSGNTIYF. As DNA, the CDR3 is TGTGCCTGCCAGTCCTCTGGAAACACCATATATTTT.

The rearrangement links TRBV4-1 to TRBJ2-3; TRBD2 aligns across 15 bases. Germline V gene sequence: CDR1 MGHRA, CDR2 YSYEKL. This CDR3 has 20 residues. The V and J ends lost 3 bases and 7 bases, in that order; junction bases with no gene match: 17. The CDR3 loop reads CASSHSTGTSGGPFSHTQYF. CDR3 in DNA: TGCGCCAGCAGCCATAGTACCGGGACTAGCGGGGGGCCATTCTCCCATACGCAGTATTTT.

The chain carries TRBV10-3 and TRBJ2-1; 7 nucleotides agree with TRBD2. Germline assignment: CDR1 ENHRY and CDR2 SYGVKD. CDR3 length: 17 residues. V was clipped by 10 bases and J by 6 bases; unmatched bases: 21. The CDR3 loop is CATKDYVLLAPINEQFF. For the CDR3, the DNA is TGTGCCACCAAGGACTATGTTTTACTAGCGCCGATCAATGAGCAGTTCTTC.

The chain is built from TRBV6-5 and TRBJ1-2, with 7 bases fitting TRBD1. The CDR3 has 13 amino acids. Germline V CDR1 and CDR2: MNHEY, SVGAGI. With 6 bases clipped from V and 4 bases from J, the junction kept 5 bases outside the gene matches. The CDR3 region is CASRGTGVYGYTF. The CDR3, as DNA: TGTGCCAGCAGAGGAACAGGGGTCTATGGCTACACCTTC.

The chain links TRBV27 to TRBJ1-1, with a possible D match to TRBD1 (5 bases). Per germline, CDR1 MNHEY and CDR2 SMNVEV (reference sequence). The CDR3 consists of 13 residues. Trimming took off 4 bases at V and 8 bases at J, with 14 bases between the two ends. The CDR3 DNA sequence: TGTGCCAGCAGTTCCACCTTGACAGCCGAAGCTTTCTTT. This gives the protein CASSSTLTAEAFF.

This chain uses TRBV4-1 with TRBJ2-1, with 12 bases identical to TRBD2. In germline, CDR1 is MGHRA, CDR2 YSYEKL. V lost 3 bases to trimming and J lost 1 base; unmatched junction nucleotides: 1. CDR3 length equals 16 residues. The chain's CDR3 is CASSQTSGGSYNEQFF. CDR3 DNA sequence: TGCGCCAGCAGCCAGACTAGCGGGGGATCCTACAATGAGCAGTTCTTC.

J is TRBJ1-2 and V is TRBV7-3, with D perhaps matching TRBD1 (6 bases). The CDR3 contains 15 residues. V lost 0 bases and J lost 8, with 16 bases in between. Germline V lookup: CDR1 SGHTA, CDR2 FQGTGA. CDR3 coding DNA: TGTGCCAGCAGCTTAACTCCAGGGGTCACGGGAGGCTACACCTTC. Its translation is CASSLTPGVTGGYTF.